The entry below gives a single TCR beta chain sequence along with its context. The CDR3 runs to 16 residues. V trimming: 4 bases; J trimming: 0 bases; junction bases outside the gene matches: 3. CDR1 is SGHRS, CDR2 YFSETQ, per germline. MiXCR, applied by TCRdb to the 5' RACE reads, yields one record per CDR3 protein. Counted here are some 48,000 distinct CDR3 sequences, around a quarter occurring once; the ten biggest clones make up around 45%. The data belong to a study of T-cell memory formation after mild COVID-19. The source material was PBMCs or a T cell subset sorted from them (not recorded which). The sequence was obtained from a man aged 18-30 years who had mild COVID-19 (a few samples of this study predate the infection). Cell type and time point are not known. The rearrangement uses TRBV5-1 and TRBJ2-6, with 8 bases that match TRBD1. CDR3 sequence: CASSQDRASGANVLTF. As DNA, the CDR3 is TGCGCCAGCAGCCAGGACAGGGCCTCTGGGGCCAACGTCCTGACTTTC.